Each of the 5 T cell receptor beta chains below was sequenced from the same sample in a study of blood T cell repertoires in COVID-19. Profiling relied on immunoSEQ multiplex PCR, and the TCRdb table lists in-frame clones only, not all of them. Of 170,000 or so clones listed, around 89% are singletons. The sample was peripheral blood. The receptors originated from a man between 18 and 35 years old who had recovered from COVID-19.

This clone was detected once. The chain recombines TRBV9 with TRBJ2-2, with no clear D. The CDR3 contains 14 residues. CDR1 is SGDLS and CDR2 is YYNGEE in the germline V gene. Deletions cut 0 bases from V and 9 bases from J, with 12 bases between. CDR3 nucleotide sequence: TGTGCCAGCAGCGTAGACATCCAGTCGAGGGAGCTGTTTTTT. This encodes CASSVDIQSRELFF.

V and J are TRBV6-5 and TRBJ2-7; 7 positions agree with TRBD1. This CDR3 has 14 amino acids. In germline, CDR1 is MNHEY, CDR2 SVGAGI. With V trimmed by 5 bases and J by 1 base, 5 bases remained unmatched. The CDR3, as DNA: TGTGCCAGCAGTAACACCAGGGGGTCCTACGAGCAGTACTTC. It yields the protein CASSNTRGSYEQYF.

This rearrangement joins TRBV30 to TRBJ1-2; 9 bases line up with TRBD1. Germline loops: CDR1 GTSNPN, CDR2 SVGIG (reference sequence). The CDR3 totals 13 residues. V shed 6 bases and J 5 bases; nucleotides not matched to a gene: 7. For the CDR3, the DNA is TGTGCCTGCGAAACCGGGACAGGGTATGGCTACACCTTC. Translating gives CACETGTGYGYTF.

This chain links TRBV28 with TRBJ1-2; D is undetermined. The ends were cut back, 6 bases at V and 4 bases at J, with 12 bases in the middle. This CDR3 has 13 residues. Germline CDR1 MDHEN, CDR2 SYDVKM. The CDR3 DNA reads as TGTGCCAGCAGCATGGGTGGGAGCTATGGCTACACCTTC. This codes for CASSMGGSYGYTF.

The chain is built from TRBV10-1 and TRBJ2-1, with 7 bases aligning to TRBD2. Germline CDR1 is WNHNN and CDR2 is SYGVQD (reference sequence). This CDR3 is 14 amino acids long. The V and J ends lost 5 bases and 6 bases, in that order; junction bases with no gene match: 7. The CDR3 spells CASSLAGSVNEQFF. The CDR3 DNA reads TGCGCCAGCAGTTTAGCGGGTAGCGTCAATGAGCAGTTCTTC.